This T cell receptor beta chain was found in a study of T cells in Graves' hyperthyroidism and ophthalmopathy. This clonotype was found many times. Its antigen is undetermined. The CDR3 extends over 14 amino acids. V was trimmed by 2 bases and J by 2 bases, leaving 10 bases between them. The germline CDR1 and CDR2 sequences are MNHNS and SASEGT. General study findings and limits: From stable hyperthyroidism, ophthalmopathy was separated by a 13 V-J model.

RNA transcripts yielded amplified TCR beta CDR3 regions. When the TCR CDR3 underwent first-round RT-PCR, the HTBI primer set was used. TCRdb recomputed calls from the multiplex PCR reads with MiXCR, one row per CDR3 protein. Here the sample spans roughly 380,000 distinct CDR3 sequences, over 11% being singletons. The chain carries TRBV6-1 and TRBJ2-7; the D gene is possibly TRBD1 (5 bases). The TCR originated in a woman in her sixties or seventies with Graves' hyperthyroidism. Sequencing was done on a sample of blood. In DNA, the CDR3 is TGTGCCAGCAGTGAAACCCAGGGCACCTACGAGCAGTACTTC. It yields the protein CASSETQGTYEQYF.